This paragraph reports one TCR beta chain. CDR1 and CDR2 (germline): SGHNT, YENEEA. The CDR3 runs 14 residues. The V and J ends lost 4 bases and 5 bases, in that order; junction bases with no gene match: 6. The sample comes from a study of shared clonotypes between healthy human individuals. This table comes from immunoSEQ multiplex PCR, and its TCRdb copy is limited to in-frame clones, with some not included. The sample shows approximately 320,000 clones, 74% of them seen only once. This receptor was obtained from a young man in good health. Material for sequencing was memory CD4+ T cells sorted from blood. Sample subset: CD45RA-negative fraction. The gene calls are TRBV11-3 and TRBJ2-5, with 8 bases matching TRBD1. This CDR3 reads CASSSGQGRETQYF. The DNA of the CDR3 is TGTGCCAGCAGCTCAGGACAGGGTCGGGAGACCCAGTACTTC.